The rows below give T cell receptor beta chains drawn from one sample of a study of prognosis after radiotherapy for stage I lung cancer. TCRdb fed the multiplex PCR reads into MiXCR, producing one record per CDR3 protein. The table has around 28,000 distinct CDR3 sequences, 40% to 50% seen once. Specimen: PBMCs, collected before or after stereotactic body radiation therapy (not recorded which). The source is a donor over 45 with non-small cell lung cancer. Both conserved end residues are part of each CDR3. A D gene is named only where the DNA matches it firmly. Clone size appears in some rows only: once, few, many, or a class for an expanded clone.

once	TRBV27	TRBJ1-1	.	TGTGCCAGCAGTGAGTTTTCAGGGCCCAACACTGAAGCTTTCTTT	CASSEFSGPNTEAFF
many	TRBV20-1	TRBJ2-1	.	TGCAGTGCTAGCCTCCTGATAGACAATGAGCAGTTCTTC	CSASLLIDNEQFF
.	TRBV6-1	TRBJ2-1	TRBD2	TGTGCCAGCAGTGGGACTAGCGGGAACAATGAGCAGTTCTTC	CASSGTSGNNEQFF
many	TRBV9	TRBJ1-3	TRBD1	TGTGCCAGTGCCAAGGACAGGGGATCCGGCACCATATATTTT	CASAKDRGSGTIYF
many	TRBV6-1	TRBJ2-4	.	TGTGCCAGCAGTCTCTCTGTCGGGATGGCCAAAAACATTCAGTACTTC	CASSLSVGMAKNIQYF
many	TRBV24-1	TRBJ2-7	TRBD2	TGTGCCACCAGTGACCCTCCCGTCTGGAGCGGGAGGACCTACGAGCAGTACTTC	CATSDPPVWSGRTYEQYF
many	TRBV5-1	TRBJ2-7	TRBD2	TGCGCCAGCAGCGGCCTAGCGGGAGACGAGCAGTACTTC	CASSGLAGDEQYF
.	TRBV28	TRBJ2-3	.	TGTTCCAGCAAAGGCGGCACCACAGATACGCAGTATTTT	CSSKGGTTDTQYF
.	TRBV28	TRBJ2-7	.	TGTGCCAGCACGGGCAGGATAGTTTACGATCAGTACTTC	CASTGRIVYDQYF
many	TRBV7-9	TRBJ2-3	TRBD2	TGTGCCAGCAGCGCCCGGACTAGCGGGAGGGTGGATACGCAGTATTTT	CASSARTSGRVDTQYF
medium-sized	TRBV7-2	TRBJ2-3	TRBD1	TGTGCCAGCACCGGGACAGGGGGCGCGGATACGCAGTATTTT	CASTGTGGADTQYF
medium-sized	TRBV5-1	TRBJ2-6	TRBD1	TGCGCCAGCAGCGGGACAGGGAAAGGGGCCAACGTCCTGACTTTC	CASSGTGKGANVLTF
medium-sized	TRBV20-1	TRBJ2-7	TRBD2	TGCAGTGCTAGAGTAGAGGGGACTAGCGGCTACGAGCAGTACTTC	CSARVEGTSGYEQYF
once	TRBV30	TRBJ2-5	.	TGTGCCTGTTCAGGGCGGGAGACCCAGTACTTC	CACSGRETQYF
.	TRBV30	TRBJ2-7	TRBD2	TGTGCCTGGAGTAGGCGGTCGGGAGGGACCTACGAGCAGTACTTC	CAWSRRSGGTYEQYF
many	TRBV7-2	TRBJ1-1	.	TGTGCCAGCACCCCCTCTAGTAAGGCTGAAGCTTTCTTT	CASTPSSKAEAFF
many	TRBV7-9	TRBJ2-2	TRBD1	TGTGCCAGCAGCCCGTGGCCCGTGACAGGGTCCGGGGAGCTGTTTTTT	CASSPWPVTGSGELFF
medium-sized	TRBV6-4	TRBJ2-2	.	TGTGCCAGCAGTGAAGGAGTCGTTAGCGGGGAGCTGTTTTTT	CASSEGVVSGELFF
many	TRBV19	TRBJ1-1	.	TGTGCCAGTAGTATCGGGACGGTCAACACTGAAGCTTTCTTT	CASSIGTVNTEAFF
.	TRBV20-1	TRBJ2-6	.	TGCAGTGGTAGAGGGGACCACGGCGGGGCCAACGTCCTGACTTTC	CSGRGDHGGANVLTF
.	TRBV24-1	TRBJ2-3	.	TGTGCCACCAGATCCAGCCTGGATACGCAGTATTTT	CATRSSLDTQYF
.	TRBV3-1	TRBJ2-7	TRBD2	TGTGCCAGCAGCCTCCAACTAGCGGCGAAGGGAGAGCAGTACTTC	CASSLQLAAKGEQYF
.	TRBV6-2/TRBV6-3	TRBJ2-2	.	TGTGCCAGCAGTTACCCCCAAGGGTTAGGGAACACCGGGGAGCTGTTTTTT	CASSYPQGLGNTGELFF
many	TRBV28	TRBJ2-3	TRBD1	TGTGCCAGCAGTATTCCCGGGACAGGGATTCGGAATACGCAGTATTTT	CASSIPGTGIRNTQYF
.	TRBV7-2	TRBJ1-6	.	TGTGCCAGCAGCTCGTTCGGCCACAGGGCCAATTCACACCTCCACTTT	CASSSFGHRANSHLHF
many	TRBV6-2/TRBV6-3	TRBJ1-1	.	TGTGCCAGCAGTTACTTGGACATCACTGAAGCTTTCTTT	CASSYLDITEAFF
.	TRBV24-1	TRBJ2-1	.	TGTGCCACCAGTTACTGGACTGCCAATGAGCAGTTCTTC	CATSYWTANEQFF
many	TRBV11-3	TRBJ2-7	.	TGTGCCAGCAGCCCCCGACACGGGGGCTTTGGCGAGCAGTACTTC	CASSPRHGGFGEQYF
once	TRBV6-1	TRBJ2-5	.	TGTGCCAGCAGCTCTCCGAGGCAAGAGACCCAGTACTTC	CASSSPRQETQYF
many	TRBV7-8	TRBJ2-1	TRBD2	TGTGCCAGCAGCTTAGCGCCTAGCGGGAGGGGTCTAGTTAGGCAGTTCTTC	CASSLAPSGRGLVRQFF
.	TRBV11-1	TRBJ2-7	.	TGTGCCAGCAGCTTTAGCGGGCAGGGGTACGAGCAGTACTTC	CASSFSGQGYEQYF
once	TRBV9	TRBJ1-5	.	TGTCCCAGCAGCGTAAGCTATCCGGGACCCCAGCATTTT	CPSSVSYPGPQHF
many	TRBV12-3/TRBV12-4	TRBJ2-3	.	TGTGCCAGCAGTACAACCGGTCGAAAGGATACGCAGTATTTT	CASSTTGRKDTQYF
.	TRBV9	TRBJ2-2	TRBD2	TGTGCCAGCAGCGTAACTAGCGGCCATAACACCCGGGAGCTGTTTTTT	CASSVTSGHNTRELFF
.	TRBV7-3	TRBJ2-7	.	TGTGCCAGCAGTTTCGGACAGGGAGGGTCCTACGAGCAGTACTTC	CASSFGQGGSYEQYF
few	TRBV29-1	TRBJ2-5	TRBD1	TGCAGCTTCCGGGACAGGCCAAGCTGGGAGACCCAGTACTTC	CSFRDRPSWETQYF
.	TRBV30	TRBJ2-5	.	TGTGCCTGGAGTGTAGGGGGGAGGGAGACCCAGTACTTC	CAWSVGGRETQYF
.	TRBV15	TRBJ2-5	.	TGTGCCACCAGCAGAGATTCAGGAGAGACCCAGTACTTC	CATSRDSGETQYF
medium-sized	TRBV7-3	TRBJ2-1	TRBD2	TGTGCCAGCAGCTCGTTAGCGGGAGGTTACAATGAGCAGTTCTTC	CASSSLAGGYNEQFF
.	TRBV28	TRBJ1-3	TRBD1	TGTACCAGCAGTTTGCGGACAGGCGGAAACAACATATATTTT	CTSSLRTGGNNIYF
.	TRBV20-1	TRBJ2-1	.	TGCAGTTCTAGAGATCGGTCCCCCTACAATGAGCAGTTCTTC	CSSRDRSPYNEQFF
many	TRBV4-1	TRBJ2-5	.	TGCGCCAGCAGCCCCCCGGGGCTACAGAAAGAGACCCAGTACTTC	CASSPPGLQKETQYF
many	TRBV19	TRBJ2-7	.	TGTGCCAGTAGTATCGCTGGTGAGGGGATAAGCTCCTACGAGCAGTACTTC	CASSIAGEGISSYEQYF
.	TRBV2	TRBJ2-7	TRBD2	TGTGCTAGCATCAGACTAGCGGGGTCCCACGAGCAGTACTTC	CASIRLAGSHEQYF
many	TRBV14	TRBJ2-7	.	TGTGCCAGCAGCCACCCTCCCCTAAGCTACGAGCAGTACTTC	CASSHPPLSYEQYF
.	TRBV7-9	TRBJ2-1	TRBD1	TGTGCCAGCAGCCCATCCCGTGACAGGGAGACTGAGCAGTTCTTC	CASSPSRDRETEQFF